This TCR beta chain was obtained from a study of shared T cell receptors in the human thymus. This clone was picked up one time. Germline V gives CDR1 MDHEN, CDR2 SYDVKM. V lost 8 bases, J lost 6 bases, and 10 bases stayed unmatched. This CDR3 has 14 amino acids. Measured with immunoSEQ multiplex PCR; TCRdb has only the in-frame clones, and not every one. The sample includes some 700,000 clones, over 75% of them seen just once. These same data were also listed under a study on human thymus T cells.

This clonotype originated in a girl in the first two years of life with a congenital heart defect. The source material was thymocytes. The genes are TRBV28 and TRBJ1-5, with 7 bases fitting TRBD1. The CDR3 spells CASRTGPSFQPQHF. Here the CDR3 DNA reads TGTGCCAGCCGGACAGGCCCTTCATTTCAGCCCCAGCATTTT.